The following is a T cell receptor beta chain sequence with its context. These data come from a study of blood T cell repertoires in COVID-19. In the original workflow: Amplified reference gene primers provided the basis for estimating nucleated cell counts. The data were produced by immunoSEQ multiplex PCR, yet TCRdb's version contains in-frame clones alone and is incomplete. V, J and clone size reflect that table, while D and trimming were determined from the DNA. The sample holds some 120,000 clones, about 85% seen once. V was clipped by 6 bases and J by 5 bases; unmatched bases: 15. CDR1 SEHNR and CDR2 FQNEAQ come from the germline V gene (reference sequence). The CDR3 is 18 residues long.

V is TRBV7-9 and J is TRBJ2-3; 12 nucleotides agree with TRBD2. This clonotype originated in a human donor in a cohort sampled during active COVID-19. The specimen sequenced was peripheral blood. Here the CDR3 reads CASRESLLAGGLRDTQYF. The CDR3 DNA sequence: TGTGCCAGCAGGGAAAGTCTTCTAGCGGGGGGGCTTAGAGATACGCAGTATTTT.